This T cell receptor beta chain was identified in a study of T-cell memory formation after mild COVID-19. Notes on this clonotype: What it recognizes is unknown.

MiXCR was run by TCRdb on the 5' RACE reads, yielding one entry per CDR3 protein. This sample has 450,000 to 650,000 distinct CDR3 sequences, with roughly 20% found just once. Study findings and constraints: Memory cells collected pre-infection included some clones that later responded, suggesting cross-reactive memory joined. Clones that contracted from day 15 to 85 had balanced CD4/CD8; later expanders were CD4+ biased.

Sequenced input: PBMCs or a T cell subset sorted from them (not recorded which). The receptor comes from an adult woman who had mild COVID-19 (a few samples of this study predate the infection). Cell type and time point are not known.

CDR3 loop: CASSIDGQGATYEQYF. DNA of the CDR3: TGTGCCAGTAGTATAGATGGACAGGGGGCTACTTACGAGCAGTACTTC. V usage is TRBV19 and J usage is TRBJ2-7; TRBD1 agrees at 11 bases. Germline lookup yields CDR1 LNHDA and CDR2 SQIVND (reference sequence). V trimming: 0 bases; J trimming: 4 bases; junction bases outside the gene matches: 5. This CDR3 contains 16 residues.